The rows below give T cell receptor beta chains drawn from one sample of a study of blood T cell repertoires in COVID-19. Data came from immunoSEQ multiplex PCR; TCRdb stores just in-frame clones and leaves some out. This sample has 100,000 to 110,000 clones, with around nine tenths found just once. Sequencing was performed on peripheral blood. These receptors were taken from a human donor in a cohort sampled during active COVID-19. The conserved cysteine and the conserved F or W are not part of the CDR3 here.

v_gene	j_gene	len	CDR3aa
TRBV11-2	TRBJ2-2	15	ASSLDRWSGTTGELF
TRBV18	TRBJ2-5	11	ASSPRLQETQY
TRBV7-8	TRBJ1-4	14	ASSLRRDRDWEKLF
TRBV28	TRBJ1-5	12	ASSGVVSNQPQH
TRBV2	TRBJ2-5	12	ASRKDRAGETQY
TRBV6-5	TRBJ2-5	12	ASSRDRGGETQY
TRBV28	TRBJ1-2	10	ASSSRGRGYT
TRBV7-9	TRBJ1-1	16	ASSPANYRGGRHTEAF
TRBV18	TRBJ2-5	15	ASSVSDRARCQETQY
TRBV19	TRBJ2-7	11	ASSPGGVYEQY
TRBV28	TRBJ2-6	15	ASSPGQIFSGANVLT
TRBV28	TRBJ1-2	10	ASAGGNYGYT
TRBV10-3	TRBJ1-2	11	AIREGQGEGYT
TRBV4-1	TRBJ1-1	12	ASSQGEGNTEAF
TRBV20-1	TRBJ2-7	9	SARHSTEQY
TRBV19	TRBJ2-4	12	ASHETGAKNIQY
TRBV5-1	TRBJ2-3	15	ASSLGLAGGNTDTQY
TRBV6-2/TRBV6-3	TRBJ2-1	11	ASSSGLAGEQF
TRBV5-1	TRBJ2-1	13	ASRPGLAEGGEQF
TRBV5-1	TRBJ1-2	14	ASSVGQPAINYGYT
TRBV6-4	TRBJ1-1	12	ASSEGQGGSEAF
TRBV5-1	TRBJ1-4	13	ASSLQGTSGEKLF
TRBV9	TRBJ2-1	13	ASSEGQGTYNEQF
TRBV25-1	TRBJ1-2	11	ASSQQGSRGYT
TRBV10-3	TRBJ2-2	11	ATRPGDTGELF
TRBV6-5	TRBJ2-7	12	ASHPQGFHYEQY
TRBV5-4	TRBJ1-2	13	ASSSRPGGAYGYT
TRBV5-5	TRBJ2-7	13	ASSWPWKGAYEQY
TRBV19	TRBJ2-2	17	ASSIDRGPGGSGTGELF
TRBV5-1	TRBJ2-3	14	ASSRGTAGMVDTQY
TRBV5-1	TRBJ2-7	12	ASSSGTSGYEQY
TRBV27	TRBJ2-2	13	ASSPFMAYTGELF
TRBV4-1	TRBJ2-1	13	ASSQVGARPNEQF
TRBV6-4	TRBJ1-2	13	ASSDPGGAHTGYT
TRBV30	TRBJ2-5	9	AWSRQETQY
TRBV3-1/TRBV3-2	TRBJ2-7	9	ASLAPGEQY
TRBV4-3	TRBJ2-7	13	ASSQRTGHPNEQY
TRBV24-1	TRBJ2-2	16	ATSDLHGTSGYTGELF
TRBV15	TRBJ2-7	17	ATSKDWRIGTPQSYEQY
TRBV24-1	TRBJ1-5	13	ATSDPTGVGQPQH
TRBV4-3	TRBJ1-3	15	ASSQAAGETPGNTIY
TRBV30	TRBJ2-3	12	ASPGRAKGDTQY
TRBV18	TRBJ1-5	12	ASSPFQGDQPQH
TRBV5-6	TRBJ1-2	12	ASFGGGANYGYT
TRBV9	TRBJ2-1	18	ASSDPLGTSGSTGYNEQF
TRBV7-3	TRBJ2-3	12	ASSSGLAGEAQY
TRBV16	TRBJ1-2	14	ASSQLTGVVLDGYT
TRBV18	TRBJ2-3	11	ASSPGRGDTQY
TRBV15	TRBJ2-7	12	ATSTGSASYEQY
TRBV6-6	TRBJ2-7	12	ASSYLGDTYEQY